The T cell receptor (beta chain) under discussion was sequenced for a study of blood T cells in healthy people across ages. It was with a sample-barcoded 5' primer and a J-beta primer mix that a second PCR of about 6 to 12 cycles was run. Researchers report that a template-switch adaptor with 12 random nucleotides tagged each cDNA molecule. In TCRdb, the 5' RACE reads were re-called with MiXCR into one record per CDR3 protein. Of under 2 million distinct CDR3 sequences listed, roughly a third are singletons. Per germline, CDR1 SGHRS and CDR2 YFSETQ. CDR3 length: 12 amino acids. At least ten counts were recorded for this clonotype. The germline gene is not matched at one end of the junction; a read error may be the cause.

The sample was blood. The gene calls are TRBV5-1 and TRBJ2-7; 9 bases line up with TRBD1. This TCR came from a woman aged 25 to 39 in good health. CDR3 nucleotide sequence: TGTGCCAGCAGCGCGACAGGGGGCGAGCAGTACTTC. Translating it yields CASSATGGEQYF. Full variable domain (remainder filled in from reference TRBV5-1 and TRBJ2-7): KAGVTQTPRYLIKTRGQQVTLSCSPISGHRSVSWYQQTPGQGLQFLFEYFSETQRNKGNFPGRFSGRQFSNSRSEMNVSTLELGDSALYLCASSATGGEQYFGPGTRLTVT.